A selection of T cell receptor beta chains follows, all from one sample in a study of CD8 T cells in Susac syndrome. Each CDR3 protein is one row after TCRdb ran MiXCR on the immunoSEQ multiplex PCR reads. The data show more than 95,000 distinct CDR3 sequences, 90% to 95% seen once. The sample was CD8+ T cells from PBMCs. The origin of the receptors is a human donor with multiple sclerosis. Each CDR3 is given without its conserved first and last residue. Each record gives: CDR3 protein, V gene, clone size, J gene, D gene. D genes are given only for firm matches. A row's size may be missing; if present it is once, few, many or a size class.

ASSDPEGNSPLH TRBV9 NA TRBJ1-6 NA
ASSLERNSGNTIY TRBV5-1 NA TRBJ1-3 NA
ASSYEHMGTQY TRBV6-5 NA TRBJ2-3 NA
ASSARTGFAETQY TRBV3-1 NA TRBJ2-5 TRBD1
ASSLYGQGKEGYT TRBV5-4 NA TRBJ1-2 TRBD1
ASSLPGSSTDTQY TRBV7-9 NA TRBJ2-3 NA
ASSSRKGLAGVLDRETQY TRBV3-1 NA TRBJ2-5 TRBD2
ASSQSWGAEGYT TRBV23-1 NA TRBJ1-2 NA
ASSAGQGALGANVLT TRBV5-1 once TRBJ2-6 TRBD1
SASGSDTRYGYT TRBV20-1 NA TRBJ1-2 NA
ASSFFGNEQF TRBV5-6 NA TRBJ2-1 NA
ASSSGFHTEAF TRBV12-3/TRBV12-4 NA TRBJ1-1 NA
ASSVGINSEAF TRBV9 once TRBJ1-1 NA
ASSFPPSGSRETQY TRBV5-1 NA TRBJ2-5 TRBD2
ASSTRQGGRGYT TRBV19 once TRBJ1-2 TRBD1
ASSLGYEDRGNEQF TRBV13 NA TRBJ2-1 TRBD1